This is a list of T cell receptor beta chains from one sample in a study of T-cell reconstitution after alpha-beta-depleted transplantation in children. TCRdb reprocessed the PCR reads with MiXCR, giving one entry per CDR3 protein. Of 610,000 or so distinct CDR3 sequences listed, approximately 30% are singletons. The sample was PBMCs, taken before TCRalphabeta/CD19-depleted stem cell transplant. The receptor source for this set is a boy under three years old with Wiskott-Aldrich syndrome, due to receive a stem cell transplant. Both conserved end residues are part of each CDR3. Fields, in order: J gene, D gene, V gene, clone size, CDR3 DNA, CDR3 protein. D genes are given only for firm matches. Rows give clone size only sometimes, using once, few, many, or a class for an expanded clone.

TRBJ2-3 | TRBD2 | TRBV7-9 | - | TGTGCCAGCAGCCGACTAGCGTTCGGGGGGGATACGCAGTATTTT | CASSRLAFGGDTQYF
TRBJ2-3 | TRBD2 | TRBV5-1 | - | TGCGCCAGCAGCTTGGTCCCCGGGAGGGCCCCAGATACGCAGTATTTT | CASSLVPGRAPDTQYF
TRBJ2-2 | - | TRBV12-3/TRBV12-4 | - | TGTGCCAGCAGTTGGAGGGGGAGTGGTACCGGGGAGCTGTTTTTT | CASSWRGSGTGELFF
TRBJ2-3 | - | TRBV20-1 | - | TGCAGTGCTTCGGAGTTGACAGATACGCAGTATTTT | CSASELTDTQYF
TRBJ2-5 | - | TRBV29-1 | - | TGCAGCGTTGAGTGGAGGCGAGAGACCCAGTACTTC | CSVEWRRETQYF
TRBJ2-7 | TRBD1 | TRBV24-1 | - | TGTGCCACCAGTGACCAGGGACAGGGCTACGAGCAGTACTTC | CATSDQGQGYEQYF
TRBJ2-1 | - | TRBV12-1 | - | TGTGCCAGCAGCCCTGCGACCTCCTACAATGAGCAGTTCTTC | CASSPATSYNEQFF
TRBJ2-1 | - | TRBV5-1 | - | TGCGCCAGCAGTTCGGCCCCAAGCCCCTTCTACAATGAGCAGTTCTTC | CASSSAPSPFYNEQFF
TRBJ2-1 | TRBD1 | TRBV5-1 | many | TGCGCCAGCAGCCTCGGACAGGGAAACAATGAGCAGTTCTTC | CASSLGQGNNEQFF
TRBJ2-3 | TRBD1 | TRBV4-1 | - | TGCGCCAGCAACCGGGACAGGGGCACAGATACGCAGTATTTT | CASNRDRGTDTQYF
TRBJ2-1 | TRBD2 | TRBV6-2/TRBV6-3 | few | TGTGCCAGCAGCGACCCGGGACTAGCGGGAGGGCCCCACAATGAGCAGTTCTTC | CASSDPGLAGGPHNEQFF
TRBJ1-6 | - | TRBV2 | - | TGTGCCAGCAGGGTACAGGGCTCCCCCGGAGGATCACCCCTCCACTTT | CASRVQGSPGGSPLHF
TRBJ2-5 | - | TRBV12-3/TRBV12-4 | - | TGTGCCAGCAATGCGGGAACCCAAGAGACCCAGTACTTC | CASNAGTQETQYF
TRBJ1-2 | TRBD1 | TRBV4-2 | few | TGTGCCAGCAGCCAAGATCGGACAGGGCATGGCTACACCTTC | CASSQDRTGHGYTF
TRBJ2-6 | - | TRBV11-1 | - | TGTGCCAGCAGCTTAGGGGGGCCCGCTAGCGCAAGCCCTGGGGCCAACGTCCTGACTTTC | CASSLGGPASASPGANVLTF
TRBJ1-1 | - | TRBV27 | - | TGTGCCAGCCACCCGTTGACAGCAAGCATGAACACTGAAGCTTTCTTT | CASHPLTASMNTEAFF
TRBJ2-1 | - | TRBV10-3 | few | TGTGCCATCACTGCGGGACAGTTTTGGGTCTTC | CAITAGQFWVF
TRBJ2-6 | TRBD2 | TRBV10-3 | few | TGTGCCATCAGTGATCGGGGGGACGGGGCCAACGTCCTGACTTTC | CAISDRGDGANVLTF
TRBJ1-1 | - | TRBV12-3/TRBV12-4 | - | TGTGCCAGCAGTTTTTCAGGGGCGAACACTGAAGCTTTCTTT | CASSFSGANTEAFF
TRBJ2-1 | TRBD1 | TRBV24-1 | - | TGTGCCACCAGTGATTGGGGACAGGGGCCCCGGGGTGAGCAGTTCTTC | CATSDWGQGPRGEQFF
TRBJ1-1 | - | TRBV6-5 | few | TGTGCCAGCAGTTACGGTCGGGGACGCCCTGAAGCTTTCTTT | CASSYGRGRPEAFF
TRBJ1-2 | - | TRBV7-2 | few | TGTGCCAGCAGCTTAAATGTCCGGTCTGGGAGGGGCTACACCTTC | CASSLNVRSGRGYTF
TRBJ2-3 | - | TRBV2 | - | TGTGCCAGCACTGGCATCCTACCAGACACAGATACGCAGTATTTT | CASTGILPDTDTQYF
TRBJ1-2 | - | TRBV29-1 | - | TGCAGCGTCGGGGGACGGCTCGGCTATGGCCACACCTTC | CSVGGRLGYGHTF